The present TCR beta chain was sequenced within a study of cytomegalovirus exposure and HLA in healthy donors. Study as a whole: Counted in an early data release were about 80 million unique TCRs from HLA-typed donors.

In the PCR, 60 Vbeta and 13 Jbeta primers were used. The assay was immunoSEQ multiplex PCR, and TCRdb's table has in-frame clones only and misses some. This sample has around 91,000 clones, with 86% found just once. The length of the CDR3 is 15 residues. Germline V CDR1 and CDR2: SGHDT, YYEEEE. V lost 7 bases, J lost 0 bases, and 4 bases stayed unmatched. About this clone itself: The target antigen is unknown.

Study-level results: A previous analysis found most TCR beta V segments productive roughly 87% or roughly 30% of the time.

The TCR comes from a young man in good health and CMV-seropositive. J is TRBJ2-1 and V is TRBV5-6; 10 bases agree with TRBD2. The sequenced material came from PBMCs. CDR3 in amino acids: CASGGLADSYNEQFF. CDR3 sequence (DNA): TGTGCCAGCGGCGGACTAGCGGACTCCTACAATGAGCAGTTCTTC.